This TCR beta chain was observed in a study of monozygotic twins with inflammatory bowel disease. The study's findings and limits: IBD-affected twins scored below their healthy co-twins in TCRbeta diversity (inverse Simpson).

The template was total RNA from whole blood, with no T cell sorting. The CDR3 consists of 16 residues. The germline gives CDR1 DFQATT, CDR2 SNEGSKA (reference sequence). A note on this clonotype: No antigen is known for it.

From the 5' RACE reads, TCRdb lists one entry per CDR3 protein and no DNA. This sample contains approximately 400,000 distinct CDR3 sequences. This clonotype was sampled from a human donor with ulcerative colitis or Crohn's disease, or a healthy co-twin of an affected twin (not recorded which). V is TRBV20-1 and J is TRBJ2-6; TCRdb returns TRBD2, unconfirmable since there is no DNA. Sequenced input: blood. CDR3 amino acids: CSASSGTLSGANVLTF.